One and the same sample provided the 19 T cell receptor beta chains below, sequenced in a study of blood T cell repertoires in COVID-19. This table comes from immunoSEQ multiplex PCR, and its TCRdb copy is limited to in-frame clones, with some not included. Of fewer than 25,000 clones listed, roughly nine tenths are singletons. Sequencing used peripheral blood. These receptors were taken from a man between 45 and 60 years old with active COVID-19.

This chain links TRBV15 with TRBJ2-5, with D perhaps TRBD2 (6 bases). Per germline, CDR1 LNHNV and CDR2 YYDKDF (reference sequence). This CDR3 has 15 amino acids. Trimming removed 3 bases at V and 2 bases at J, with 13 bases between. This chain's CDR3 is CATSSHGRTQETQYF. As DNA, the CDR3 is TGTGCCACCAGCAGTCACGGGAGAACACAAGAGACCCAGTACTTC.

The rearrangement links TRBV24-1 to TRBJ2-1, with D tentatively TRBD2 (6 bases). V lost 6 bases to trimming and J lost 11 bases, with 16 bases between them. The CDR3 spans 13 residues. Per germline, CDR1 KGHDR and CDR2 SFDVKD. For the CDR3, the DNA is TGTGCCACCAGTTATAGCGGAGCCCGCCAGCAGTTCTTC. Its protein is CATSYSGARQQFF.

The rearrangement joins TRBV4-1 to TRBJ2-1, with 7 bases that match TRBD2. Germline-derived CDR1 and CDR2 are MGHRA and YSYEKL. CDR3 size: 17 residues. Losses at the gene ends were 4 bases for V and 4 bases for J; bases not matched to a gene: 13. CDR3 DNA: TGCGCCAGCAGCCCTATACAGCGGGGTTCAACTTACAATGAGCAGTTCTTC. Translated, it gives CASSPIQRGSTYNEQFF.

The chain employs TRBV11-3 and TRBJ2-1; 8 nucleotides agree with TRBD2. V trimming: 6 bases; J trimming: 9 bases; junction bases outside the gene matches: 10. This CDR3 has 14 residues. Per germline, CDR1 SGHNT and CDR2 YENEEA. The CDR3 DNA follows: TGTGCCAGCAGGACCGGGGGGGCTCGTGGTGAGCAGTTCTTC. The encoded protein is CASRTGGARGEQFF.

V and J are TRBV3-1 (or the pseudogene TRBV3-2) and TRBJ2-1; 9 nucleotides match TRBD2. The CDR3 spans 15 residues. The germline V gene encodes CDR1 LGHDT and CDR2 YNNKEL (reference sequence). V dropped 2 bases and J dropped 5; count of bases not matched to a gene: 4. CDR3 DNA sequence: TGTGCCAGCAGCCAAATTAGCGGGGGAAACAATGAGCAGTTCTTC. It encodes CASSQISGGNNEQFF.

V and J are TRBV15 and TRBJ2-5; D is unresolved. CDR3 length: 14 amino acids. Germline assignment: CDR1 LNHNV and CDR2 YYDKDF (reference sequence). V lost 1 base, J lost 1 base, and 7 bases lay in between. This CDR3 is CATSRGSAQETQYF. The CDR3 DNA reads as TGTGCCACCAGCAGAGGCAGCGCCCAAGAGACCCAGTACTTC.

The rearrangement uses TRBV2 and TRBJ1-2, with 7 positions matching TRBD1. This CDR3 comprises 13 residues. V shed 8 bases, J shed 5 bases, and the junction held 8 bases outside the gene matches. CDR1 SNHLY and CDR2 FYNNEI come from the germline V gene. CDR3 residues: CASVWDSWYGYTF. CDR3 bases: TGTGCCAGCGTCTGGGACAGTTGGTATGGCTACACCTTC. Filled out from reference TRBV2 and TRBJ1-2, the complete variable domain reads EPEVTQTPSHQVTQMGQEVILRCVPISNHLYFYWYRQILGQKVEFLVSFYNNEISEKSEIFDDQFSVERPDGSNFTLKIRSTKLEDSAMYFCASVWDSWYGYTFGSGTRLTVV.

This chain links TRBV4-2 with TRBJ2-2; TRBD2 aligns across 8 bases. The ends lost 0 bases at V and 6 bases at J; junction bases unmatched: 6. The CDR3 spans 16 residues. Germline V gene sequence: CDR1 LGHNA, CDR2 YNFKEQ. The CDR3 sequence: CASSQDPGGGPGELFF. For the CDR3, the DNA is TGTGCCAGCAGCCAAGATCCGGGGGGGGGCCCCGGGGAGCTGTTTTTT.

A remark on this clone: The junction departs from germline at one end; a sequencing error may be responsible. The rearrangement uses TRBV30 and TRBJ1-4, with D possibly being TRBD1 (5 bases). This CDR3 is 14 amino acids long. Germline V gene data show CDR1 as GTSNPN and CDR2 as SVGIG (reference sequence). The CDR3 reads CAWKGRGTTEKLFF. The CDR3 bases are TGTGCCTGGAAGGGAAGGGGAACTACTGAAAAACTGTTTTTT.

V and J are TRBV5-1 and TRBJ1-2; possibly TRBD1 for D (6 bases). Germline V gene data show CDR1 as SGHRS and CDR2 as YFSETQ. The V gene lost 2 bases and the J gene lost 6 bases, with 17 bases spanning the gap. The CDR3 loop spans 15 amino acids. The CDR3 loop reads CASSFAGADINGYTF. CDR3 bases: TGCGCCAGCAGCTTCGCGGGGGCTGATATAAATGGCTACACCTTC.

The chain carries TRBV5-1 and TRBJ1-2, with D possibly being TRBD1 (6 bases). Trimming pared 4 bases from V and 8 bases from J, leaving 21 bases between. The CDR3 is 15 residues long. The germline V gene has CDR1 SGHRS and CDR2 YFSETQ. CDR3 sequence reads: CASSNQGHETRGYTF. CDR3 sequence (DNA): TGCGCCAGCAGCAACCAGGGACACGAGACCAGGGGCTACACCTTC. The complete variable domain, with remaining parts taken from reference TRBV5-1 and TRBJ1-2, reads KAGVTQTPRYLIKTRGQQVTLSCSPISGHRSVSWYQQTPGQGLQFLFEYFSETQRNKGNFPGRFSGRQFSNSRSEMNVSTLELGDSALYLCASSNQGHETRGYTFGSGTRLTVV.

This chain connects TRBV28 to TRBJ1-2; tentative D call: TRBD1 (5 bases). The CDR3 is 14 amino acids. Germline CDR1 is MDHEN and CDR2 is SYDVKM. V dropped 3 bases and J dropped 6 bases, with 14 bases sitting between them. CDR3 in DNA: TGTGCCAGCAGTTTTTGGGGCAGGGCTCATGGCTACACCTTC. Translated: CASSFWGRAHGYTF.

The CDR3 DNA is TGTGCCAGCAGCCCTTTTGGGACAGGGGGAAATGAAGCTTTCTTT. Protein product: CASSPFGTGGNEAFF. The rearrangement uses TRBV7-9 and TRBJ1-1; 11 nucleotides line up with TRBD1. V lost 5 bases and J lost 7; bases outside the gene matches: 9. This CDR3 spans 15 amino acids. CDR1 and CDR2 (germline): SEHNR, FQNEAQ (reference sequence).

This rearrangement joins TRBV30 to TRBJ2-3; tentative D call: TRBD2 (7 bases). CDR3 length equals 14 residues. Trimming left V 7 bases short and J 4 bases short, with 18 bases between. CDR1 is GTSNPN and CDR2 is SVGIG in the germline V gene (reference sequence). Written as DNA, the CDR3 is TGTGCCTTCCAAGGGGGGGCTAGGGCAGATACGCAGTATTTT. It encodes CAFQGGARADTQYF.

The chain recombines TRBV11-3 with TRBJ2-3, with 8 bases matching TRBD2. Germline values: CDR1 SGHNT, CDR2 YENEEA. Trimming at V came to 6 bases and at J to 6 bases, leaving 11 bases not matched to a gene. This CDR3 is built from 15 residues. CDR3 DNA: TGTGCCAGCAGGAGGGGAGCGGGGGCCCCGGATACGCAGTATTTT. Protein: CASRRGAGAPDTQYF.

This clone was detected only once. This chain uses TRBV18 with TRBJ2-2; D is undetermined. The V gene lost 0 bases and the J gene lost 0 bases, with 8 bases spanning the gap. This CDR3 is 16 amino acids long. CDR1 and CDR2 from the germline V gene are KGHSH and LQKENI. CDR3 DNA: TGTGCCAGCTCACCACCGAGCAGGACGAACACCGGGGAGCTGTTTTTT. Amino acids: CASSPPSRTNTGELFF.

The rearrangement links TRBV2 to TRBJ2-7, with 7 bases fitting TRBD1. The CDR3 runs 14 residues. CDR1 and CDR2 (germline): SNHLY, FYNNEI. Germline trimming cut 6 bases from V and 2 bases from J; bases unmatched to any gene: 7. The CDR3 DNA sequence: TGTGCCAGCAGACCCGGGACAGCCACCTACGAGCAGTACTTC. It codes for CASRPGTATYEQYF.

The V gene is TRBV3-1 (or the pseudogene TRBV3-2), the J gene TRBJ1-2, with D hard to call. The ends were cut back, 0 bases at V and 4 bases at J, with 6 bases in the middle. CDR3 size: 13 residues. The germline gives CDR1 LGHDT, CDR2 YNNKEL (reference sequence). The CDR3 sequence is CASSQEQFYGYTF. For the CDR3, the DNA is TGTGCCAGCAGCCAAGAACAGTTCTATGGCTACACCTTC.

CDR3 DNA: TGTGCCAGCTCATCCCTTAGGGGTGATCAGCCCCAGCATTTT. It translates to CASSSLRGDQPQHF. The V and J genes are TRBV18 and TRBJ1-5, with D tentatively TRBD1 (5 bases). Trimming pared 5 bases from V and 5 bases from J, leaving 13 bases between. CDR1 is KGHSH and CDR2 is LQKENI in the germline V gene. The CDR3 sequence is 14 residues long.